This T cell receptor beta chain was sequenced for a study of human CD8 memory T cell subsets. The study, taken as a whole, reports: In stem-like memory T cells, Chao1 estimates suggested more diversity than in precursor exhausted T cells.

Libraries for TCR beta were constructed using UMI-labeled 5' RACE. Original handling: Clonotype counts of functional CDR3 beta ranged from 3,000 to 18,000 in each TCR beta library. TCRdb re-called the 5' RACE reads; every CDR3 protein appears as one record, without DNA. The V and J calls come from TCRdb's annotation, not from the publication. Its clone listing holds some 17,000 distinct CDR3 sequences. Per the germline V gene, CDR1 is SGHAT and CDR2 is FQDESV (reference sequence). The CDR3 consists of 16 residues. TSTEM denoted stem-like memory CD8+ T cells, and these cells were CCR7+ PD-1- TIGIT-. Negative magnetic separation was used for the enrichment of total CD8+ T cells. Turning to this clonotype: Antigen specificity is unknown.

Sequenced: CD8+ stem-like memory T cells (TSCM and TCM) sorted from PBMCs. As for subset: stem-like memory CD8 T cells (TSTEM), CCR7+ PD-1- TIGIT-. The TCR comes from a human donor in good health. This sequence joins TRBV11-1 and TRBJ2-1; TCRdb's D call of TRBD2 is untestable without DNA. CDR3 region: CASSSFLAGGRNEQFF.